These T cell receptor beta chains were read from a single sample in a study of CD4 T cells in relation to SARS-CoV-2 and coronaviruses. No antigen has been identified for these receptors. Sequencing was performed with immunoSEQ multiplex PCR; in TCRdb, only in-frame clones are kept and a portion is missing. The data show approximately 20,000 clones, roughly 77% seen once. Sequencing was performed on CD4+ T cells from PBMCs, cultured in vitro. Receptors originate from a human donor in good health. The CDR3 runs from the conserved cysteine through the conserved F or W. Each record gives: clone size, V gene, D gene, J gene, CDR3 protein, CDR3 DNA. The D gene is left open where the match is weak. Expanded clones get a size class; other rows say once, few or many, or leave the size out.

clone_size: NA
v_call: TRBV5-1
d_call: TRBD1
j_call: TRBJ2-2
cdr3_aa: CASSSRGRETGELFF
cdr3_nt: TGCGCCAGCAGCTCCAGGGGGCGCGAGACCGGGGAGCTGTTTTTT

clone_size: NA
v_call: TRBV30
d_call: NA
j_call: TRBJ1-3
cdr3_aa: CAWIGKGQLSGNTIYF
cdr3_nt: TGTGCCTGGATAGGAAAGGGCCAACTCTCTGGAAACACCATATATTTT

clone_size: NA
v_call: TRBV19
d_call: NA
j_call: TRBJ1-5
cdr3_aa: CASSKADNQPQHF
cdr3_nt: TGTGCCAGTAGTAAGGCAGACAATCAGCCCCAGCATTTT

clone_size: once
v_call: TRBV30
d_call: TRBD1
j_call: TRBJ1-5
cdr3_aa: CAWSPETGRSNQPQHF
cdr3_nt: TGTGCCTGGAGTCCTGAGACAGGGAGAAGCAATCAGCCCCAGCATTTT

clone_size: NA
v_call: TRBV18
d_call: NA
j_call: TRBJ1-5
cdr3_aa: CASSPGGDQPQHF
cdr3_nt: TGTGCCAGCTCACCAGGGGGGGATCAGCCCCAGCATTTT

clone_size: few
v_call: TRBV9
d_call: NA
j_call: TRBJ2-7
cdr3_aa: CASSPNTGDEQYF
cdr3_nt: TGTGCCAGCAGCCCCAACACGGGGGACGAGCAGTACTTC

clone_size: NA
v_call: TRBV5-8
d_call: NA
j_call: TRBJ2-3
cdr3_aa: CASRDGGITPDTQYF
cdr3_nt: TGTGCCAGCAGAGATGGCGGGATCACGCCAGATACGCAGTATTTT

clone_size: once
v_call: TRBV6-5
d_call: TRBD1
j_call: TRBJ2-7
cdr3_aa: CASSGTGVPPYEQYF
cdr3_nt: TGTGCCAGCAGCGGGACAGGGGTCCCGCCCTACGAGCAGTACTTC

clone_size: NA
v_call: TRBV7-9
d_call: NA
j_call: TRBJ2-1
cdr3_aa: CASSLDAGPNEQFF
cdr3_nt: TGTGCCAGCAGCTTAGACGCGGGGCCCAATGAGCAGTTCTTC

clone_size: NA
v_call: TRBV18
d_call: NA
j_call: TRBJ2-7
cdr3_aa: CASSRTGKPYEQYF
cdr3_nt: TGTGCCAGCTCACGCACAGGGAAACCCTACGAGCAGTACTTC

clone_size: NA
v_call: TRBV19
d_call: TRBD1
j_call: TRBJ2-5
cdr3_aa: CASSGTGNPPYF
cdr3_nt: TGTGCCAGTAGCGGGACAGGGAATCCTCCGTACTTC

clone_size: NA
v_call: TRBV2
d_call: NA
j_call: TRBJ1-1
cdr3_aa: CASSDRVMNTEAFF
cdr3_nt: TGTGCCAGCAGTGATAGGGTTATGAACACTGAAGCTTTCTTT